These T cell receptor beta chains were read from a single sample in a study of blood T cells in healthy people across ages. MiXCR, run by TCRdb on the 5' RACE reads, gives a single entry per CDR3 protein. There are over 550,000 distinct CDR3 sequences in the sample; roughly 31% occur only once, and more than 15% lies in the top ten. Sequencing was carried out using blood. All receptors derive from a woman of 80 years or more in good health. Both conserved end residues are part of each CDR3. A D gene is named only where the DNA matches it firmly. Some rows have no size entry. The others give once, few or many, or a class for an expanded clone.

d_gene: TRBD2; j_gene: TRBJ2-2; v_gene: TRBV11-2; abundance: NA; CDR3nt: TGTGCCAGCAGCCCTATCGCGGGGGGCCGCCAGCGGGAGCTGTTTTTT; CDR3aa: CASSPIAGGRQRELFF
d_gene: TRBD1; j_gene: TRBJ2-7; v_gene: TRBV2; abundance: many; CDR3nt: TGTGCCAGCAGTAGGGGACAGGGGAACGGGCAGTACTTC; CDR3aa: CASSRGQGNGQYF
d_gene: TRBD1; j_gene: TRBJ2-1; v_gene: TRBV5-8; abundance: NA; CDR3nt: TGTGCCAGCAGCGAACCGGGACAGGGGGCCAACGAGCAGTTCTTC; CDR3aa: CASSEPGQGANEQFF
d_gene: TRBD2; j_gene: TRBJ2-7; v_gene: TRBV3-1; abundance: many; CDR3nt: TGTGCCAGCAGCCAAGAGGGGCTAGCGGGGGGATTCAGCTCCTACGAGCAGTACTTC; CDR3aa: CASSQEGLAGGFSSYEQYF
d_gene: NA; j_gene: TRBJ2-6; v_gene: TRBV7-9; abundance: few; CDR3nt: TGTGCCAGCAGCTCGGACAGTGGGGCCAACGTCCTGACTTTC; CDR3aa: CASSSDSGANVLTF
d_gene: NA; j_gene: TRBJ1-1; v_gene: TRBV30; abundance: few; CDR3nt: TGTGCCTGGAGCGGGGGGCTCACTGAAGCTTTCTTT; CDR3aa: CAWSGGLTEAFF
d_gene: NA; j_gene: TRBJ2-7; v_gene: TRBV7-9; abundance: NA; CDR3nt: TGTGCCAGCAGCCCCGGGAGCAGGCCCTACGAGCAGTACTTC; CDR3aa: CASSPGSRPYEQYF
d_gene: TRBD1; j_gene: TRBJ2-2; v_gene: TRBV20-1; abundance: few; CDR3nt: TGCAGTGCTCGTACCGGGACAGGGGCCACCGGGGAGCTGTTTTTT; CDR3aa: CSARTGTGATGELFF
d_gene: NA; j_gene: TRBJ2-5; v_gene: TRBV29-1; abundance: NA; CDR3nt: TGCAGCGTGGAAGCCGGAGGCCAGGAGCAGTACTTC; CDR3aa: CSVEAGGQEQYF
d_gene: NA; j_gene: TRBJ1-1; v_gene: TRBV28; abundance: NA; CDR3nt: TGTGCCAGCAGTTTCAGGGCAGGGGAAGCTTTCTTT; CDR3aa: CASSFRAGEAFF
d_gene: NA; j_gene: TRBJ2-5; v_gene: TRBV6-1; abundance: few; CDR3nt: TGTGCCAGCAGTGAAGCACCCGGGGCCAAGGGGGATGAGCAGTACTTC; CDR3aa: CASSEAPGAKGDEQYF
d_gene: TRBD1; j_gene: TRBJ1-4; v_gene: TRBV24-1; abundance: many; CDR3nt: TGTGCCACCAGTGATCCCGGGACAGCAACTAATGAAAAACTGTTTTTT; CDR3aa: CATSDPGTATNEKLFF
d_gene: TRBD1; j_gene: TRBJ2-7; v_gene: TRBV28; abundance: many; CDR3nt: TGTGCCAGCAGTAGGGGGACAGGGGGGTTACTCGAGCAGTACTTC; CDR3aa: CASSRGTGGLLEQYF
d_gene: TRBD1; j_gene: TRBJ1-2; v_gene: TRBV6-6; abundance: NA; CDR3nt: TGTGCCAGCAGTTACACGGACAACAGGGGCTATGGCTACACCTTC; CDR3aa: CASSYTDNRGYGYTF
d_gene: TRBD2; j_gene: TRBJ2-3; v_gene: TRBV7-2; abundance: many; CDR3nt: TGTGCCAGCAGCTTAGACCTAGCGGGGGGGCCCGGCACAGATACGCAGTATTTT; CDR3aa: CASSLDLAGGPGTDTQYF
d_gene: NA; j_gene: TRBJ2-1; v_gene: TRBV30; abundance: many; CDR3nt: TGTGCCTGGAGTGTACGGGGCAGGAGTTACAATGAGCAGTTCTTC; CDR3aa: CAWSVRGRSYNEQFF
d_gene: NA; j_gene: TRBJ2-7; v_gene: TRBV7-2; abundance: many; CDR3nt: TGTGCCAGCAGCTTCGGGTCAGAGAGCTCCTACGAGCAGTACTTC; CDR3aa: CASSFGSESSYEQYF
d_gene: NA; j_gene: TRBJ1-5; v_gene: TRBV5-1; abundance: many; CDR3nt: TGCGCCAGCAGCTTGGTTGCAGGGGAGGATCAGCCCCAGCATTTT; CDR3aa: CASSLVAGEDQPQHF
d_gene: NA; j_gene: TRBJ1-1; v_gene: TRBV25-1; abundance: many; CDR3nt: TGTGCCAGCAGTGATACCGGGGGCTTCGAAGCTTTCTTT; CDR3aa: CASSDTGGFEAFF
d_gene: NA; j_gene: TRBJ2-5; v_gene: TRBV6-1; abundance: NA; CDR3nt: TGTGCCAACAGTGAATCCCCCGGGGGCCAAGAGACCCAGTACTTC; CDR3aa: CANSESPGGQETQYF
d_gene: NA; j_gene: TRBJ1-5; v_gene: TRBV6-1; abundance: NA; CDR3nt: TGTGCCAGCAGTGAAGCGGGCGATCAGCCCCAGCATTTT; CDR3aa: CASSEAGDQPQHF
d_gene: NA; j_gene: TRBJ1-2; v_gene: TRBV7-8; abundance: few; CDR3nt: TGTGCCAGCAGCCTCGGGACAAACCGCGGCTACACCTTC; CDR3aa: CASSLGTNRGYTF
d_gene: TRBD1; j_gene: TRBJ2-7; v_gene: TRBV24-1; abundance: NA; CDR3nt: TGTGCCACCAGTGGAGGACAGGGGACTCCCTACGAGCAGTACTTC; CDR3aa: CATSGGQGTPYEQYF
d_gene: NA; j_gene: TRBJ2-5; v_gene: TRBV5-6; abundance: many; CDR3nt: TGTGCCAGCAGCCGGGGGAGTCCGGGAGCAGAGACCCAGTACTTC; CDR3aa: CASSRGSPGAETQYF
d_gene: TRBD2; j_gene: TRBJ2-3; v_gene: TRBV7-8; abundance: NA; CDR3nt: TGTGCCACCGCTCTGGGACGGGGGGTTTTAGATACGCAGTATTTT; CDR3aa: CATALGRGVLDTQYF
d_gene: TRBD1; j_gene: TRBJ1-5; v_gene: TRBV20-1; abundance: many; CDR3nt: TGCAGTGCAGAAGGGACAGGAATAAACCAGCCCCAGCATTTT; CDR3aa: CSAEGTGINQPQHF
d_gene: NA; j_gene: TRBJ1-1; v_gene: TRBV13; abundance: many; CDR3nt: TGTGCCAGCAGCTCCCTGGACGCCCGGACTGAAGCTTTCTTT; CDR3aa: CASSSLDARTEAFF
d_gene: TRBD1; j_gene: TRBJ1-2; v_gene: TRBV15; abundance: many; CDR3nt: TGTGCCACCAGCAGAGTTACAGGGGAGGGTGGCTACACCTTC; CDR3aa: CATSRVTGEGGYTF
d_gene: NA; j_gene: TRBJ1-1; v_gene: TRBV5-6; abundance: NA; CDR3nt: TGTGCCAGCAGCTTGATTCCCGGGGTAACCATGAACACTGAAGCTTTCTTT; CDR3aa: CASSLIPGVTMNTEAFF
d_gene: TRBD1; j_gene: TRBJ2-1; v_gene: TRBV24-1; abundance: many; CDR3nt: TGTGCCACCAGTGACCGCGGGACGGACAGGGGGGGAAATGAGCAGTTCTTC; CDR3aa: CATSDRGTDRGGNEQFF
d_gene: NA; j_gene: TRBJ1-5; v_gene: TRBV5-1; abundance: NA; CDR3nt: TGCGCCAGCAGCTTGGGCGGGGGGATCTATCAGCCCCAGCATTTT; CDR3aa: CASSLGGGIYQPQHF
d_gene: NA; j_gene: TRBJ2-7; v_gene: TRBV4-2; abundance: few; CDR3nt: TGTGCCAGCAGCCAAGCTTTGTCGGTCCAGACTTACGAGCAGTACTTC; CDR3aa: CASSQALSVQTYEQYF
d_gene: NA; j_gene: TRBJ2-7; v_gene: TRBV29-1; abundance: many; CDR3nt: TGCAGCGTTGCTGGACACCCCACAGGACCTTCCTACGAGCAGTACTTC; CDR3aa: CSVAGHPTGPSYEQYF
d_gene: NA; j_gene: TRBJ1-2; v_gene: TRBV4-3; abundance: many; CDR3nt: TGCGCCAGCAGCCTAGGGAAGGGGTCGAGTGATGGCTACACCTTC; CDR3aa: CASSLGKGSSDGYTF
d_gene: NA; j_gene: TRBJ1-2; v_gene: TRBV9; abundance: NA; CDR3nt: TGTGCCAGCAGCGACGGGATAGGGGGGGTTGGTTACACCTTC; CDR3aa: CASSDGIGGVGYTF
d_gene: TRBD2; j_gene: TRBJ2-5; v_gene: TRBV6-2/TRBV6-3; abundance: many; CDR3nt: TGTGCCAGCAGTTACCCCCAGCGGGGACAAGAGACCCAGTACTTC; CDR3aa: CASSYPQRGQETQYF
d_gene: TRBD1; j_gene: TRBJ1-5; v_gene: TRBV27; abundance: many; CDR3nt: TGTGCCAGCAGGTCCACAGGGGGCATCAATCAGCCCCAGCATTTT; CDR3aa: CASRSTGGINQPQHF
d_gene: NA; j_gene: TRBJ1-1; v_gene: TRBV5-5; abundance: few; CDR3nt: TGTGCCAGCAGCTTGCTAGGGTATGACACTGAAGCTTTCTTT; CDR3aa: CASSLLGYDTEAFF
d_gene: NA; j_gene: TRBJ2-1; v_gene: TRBV20-1; abundance: NA; CDR3nt: TGCAGTGCCCCAGCCGCGGGCGGTGGCTACGAGCAGTTCTTC; CDR3aa: CSAPAAGGGYEQFF
d_gene: NA; j_gene: TRBJ1-5; v_gene: TRBV10-3; abundance: many; CDR3nt: TGTGCCATCAGTGCCGACCTAGTCCCAAATCAGCCCCAGCATTTT; CDR3aa: CAISADLVPNQPQHF
d_gene: NA; j_gene: TRBJ2-7; v_gene: TRBV7-2; abundance: many; CDR3nt: TGTGCCAGCAGCTTTGGGGCCAGCGAGCAGTACTTC; CDR3aa: CASSFGASEQYF
d_gene: TRBD2; j_gene: TRBJ2-7; v_gene: TRBV6-2/TRBV6-3; abundance: few; CDR3nt: TGTGCCAGCAGTTACTCGTCCGCGGGGGGGCCGGGCTCCTACAATGAGCAGTACTTC; CDR3aa: CASSYSSAGGPGSYNEQYF
d_gene: NA; j_gene: TRBJ1-5; v_gene: TRBV9; abundance: few; CDR3nt: TGTGCCAGCAGCGTAGGGCGAGGTCAGCCCCAGCATTTT; CDR3aa: CASSVGRGQPQHF
d_gene: TRBD1; j_gene: TRBJ1-5; v_gene: TRBV18; abundance: many; CDR3nt: TGTGCCAGCTCACCGGGACAGGGGCTCGTTTTTCAGCCCCAGCATTTT; CDR3aa: CASSPGQGLVFQPQHF
d_gene: NA; j_gene: TRBJ1-2; v_gene: TRBV21-1; abundance: few; CDR3nt: TGTGCCAGCAGCAAAGCGAACTACCAGTATGGCTACACCTTC; CDR3aa: CASSKANYQYGYTF
d_gene: TRBD2; j_gene: TRBJ2-1; v_gene: TRBV10-3; abundance: many; CDR3nt: TGTGCCATCAGTGACAGCGGGGGGGCCAGCTCCTACAATGAGCAGTTCTTC; CDR3aa: CAISDSGGASSYNEQFF
d_gene: NA; j_gene: TRBJ2-7; v_gene: TRBV10-3; abundance: NA; CDR3nt: TGTGCCATCCGGGTGCAGGAGGACTACGAGCAGTACTTC; CDR3aa: CAIRVQEDYEQYF
d_gene: NA; j_gene: TRBJ2-3; v_gene: TRBV2; abundance: NA; CDR3nt: TGTGCCAGCAGTTTCTTGACTAGGAGCACAGATACGCAGTATTTT; CDR3aa: CASSFLTRSTDTQYF
d_gene: TRBD1; j_gene: TRBJ1-4; v_gene: TRBV7-2; abundance: NA; CDR3nt: TGTGCCAGCAGCCAAGGACAGGGAAGGCAAAAACTGTTTTTT; CDR3aa: CASSQGQGRQKLFF
d_gene: TRBD2; j_gene: TRBJ2-5; v_gene: TRBV7-8; abundance: few; CDR3nt: TGTGCCAGCAGCTTAGAGTTAGCGGGGGGGTACAATGAGCAGTACTTC; CDR3aa: CASSLELAGGYNEQYF
d_gene: NA; j_gene: TRBJ1-2; v_gene: TRBV11-2; abundance: many; CDR3nt: TGTGCCAGCAGCTTAGTCGGCGCAGGCTATGGCTACACCTTC; CDR3aa: CASSLVGAGYGYTF
d_gene: TRBD2; j_gene: TRBJ2-7; v_gene: TRBV5-1; abundance: many; CDR3nt: TGCGCCAGCAGCTTGGGGACTAGCGGGGTTTACGAGCAGTACTTC; CDR3aa: CASSLGTSGVYEQYF
d_gene: NA; j_gene: TRBJ2-7; v_gene: TRBV5-1; abundance: many; CDR3nt: TGCGCCAGCAGCTTGGCGGCCGGTTTCTACGAGCAGTACTTC; CDR3aa: CASSLAAGFYEQYF